The clone carrying this T cell receptor (beta chain) was recorded only once. The entry originates in a study of cytomegalovirus exposure and HLA in healthy donors. Vbeta (60) and Jbeta (13) primers were used in the PCR. Data came from immunoSEQ multiplex PCR; TCRdb stores just in-frame clones and leaves some out. The profile shows 150,000 to 200,000 clones, around 78% of them singletons. Per the germline V gene, CDR1 is MDHEN and CDR2 is SYDVKM. V shed 4 bases, J shed 1 base, and the junction held 1 base outside the gene matches. The CDR3 is 15 residues long. The chain carries TRBV28 and TRBJ2-3; 11 nucleotides match TRBD2. The source material was PBMCs. The TCR was taken from a woman between 35 and 50 years old in good health and CMV-seropositive. Here the CDR3 reads CASSSSGGRTDTQYF. Written as DNA, the CDR3 is TGTGCCAGCAGTTCTAGCGGGGGGCGCACAGATACGCAGTATTTT.